Included here is one T cell receptor (beta chain) sequence, with context. The specificity of this receptor is unknown. Base-call qualities are not available, and no considerably larger clone is one nucleotide away. Enrolling through a virtual design, the prospective study's participants ranged in age from roughly 18 to 95 years and lived across around 25 United States geographic areas. In the prospective study, participants were assigned to cohorts based on the clinical history participants reported in a screening survey and a study questionnaire. ImmuneRACE Cohort 3 recovered participants were defined by two consecutive negative NP/OP PCR tests, healthcare professional clearance, or symptom resolution. Each participant in the prospective study had whole blood, serum and a nasopharyngeal or oropharyngeal swab collected by mobile phlebotomists. Over an approximately 2-month period, participants in the prospective study had the option of providing additional blood draws and questionnaires. Before DNA extraction, blood samples from the prospective study were shipped at room temperature or frozen.

The immunoSEQ Assay, a bias-controlled multiplex PCR, was used to amplify TCRbeta CDR3 regions from genomic DNA. Per the source publication's procedure: Nucleated cell counts per sample were estimated from amplification of reference gene primers within the assay. To quantify the absolute abundance of each unique TCRbeta CDR3 rearrangement, sequence reads were collapsed and filtered. For each sample, productive Simpson clonality was calculated as the square root of Simpson's diversity index across productive rearrangements. TCRdb limited this immuneACCESS table to in-frame rearrangements with V and J called. A share of clones is missing; checked studies link under half to unresolved V genes, and the rest is unexplained. V and J calls and clone size come straight from that table; D and trimming were deduced from the DNA. In this sample the table shows 280,000 or so clones, about 83% of which occur a single time. Over 6% of the sample goes to the ten largest clones.

The sample belongs to a study of blood T cell repertoires in COVID-19 (dated by TCRdb to 2020 to 2021). General notes on the study: Samples from collaborators originated in the United States, Italy and Spain and spanned both the acute and convalescent phases of COVID-19. The prospective study material was composed of cDNA or gDNA derived from T cells, B-cell-depleted T cells, or PBMCs. Deeply sampled blood TCRbeta repertoires from subjects exposed to, actively infected with, or recovered from COVID-19 were included in the dataset. The repertoires were released in a freely available public database meant as a resource for research on the immune response to SARS-CoV-2. Samples were obtained from the ongoing ImmuneRACE study (first 160 participants) and from 1,254 subjects provided by 6 global collaborators. A de-identified subject ID, COVID-19 status, age in years and sex were almost always included in the sample metadata. Where HLA class I and class II types were available, the types were taken from metadata supplied by the sample provider, not from assay-based typing. Paper-wide results and their limitations: The quantity of clinical and demographic metadata differed by source and by participant and was supplied without curation.

The receptor was derived from a woman between 40 and 50 years old who had recovered from COVID-19. Material for sequencing was PBMCs or T cells enriched from blood (not recorded which).

The sequence in DNA is TGTGCCAGCAGCTTGGGGGGCGGCTTAAGCACAGATACGCAGTATTTT. Its protein is CASSLGGGLSTDTQYF. The chain is assembled from TRBV5-4 and TRBJ2-3; the D gene is perhaps TRBD1, from 5 matching bases. The germline V gene (reference sequence) supplies CDR1 SGHNT and CDR2 YYREEE. The CDR3 starts with the cysteine, ends with the phenylalanine, and has 16 residues. Left in the record is the CDR3 DNA by itself, 48 bases read in frame from the first base. V is shortened by 0 bases, J by 0 bases, and the region joining them spans 11 bases.